This is a list of T cell receptor beta chains from one sample in a study of shared clonotypes between healthy human individuals. TCRdb's copy holds only in-frame clones and misses some; the assay was immunoSEQ multiplex PCR. The data show about 2,500,000 clones, approximately 92% seen once. The sample consisted of naive CD4+ T cells sorted from blood. The receptors here all came from a man aged 18-30 years in good health. CDR3s leave out the opening cysteine and the closing phenylalanine or tryptophan. Clone size is stated in some rows and not others, as once, few, many or a class when expanded.

j_call clone_size v_call cdr3_aa
TRBJ2-3 . TRBV19 ASSIGQTSTDTQY
TRBJ2-5 . TRBV6-5 ASALGGTRAETQY
TRBJ1-6 few TRBV2 ASSEAYSPLH
TRBJ1-4 . TRBV25-1 ASSSQGKSEKLF
TRBJ1-5 . TRBV6-5 ASSYYSNQPQH
TRBJ2-7 . TRBV7-2 ASSLMDEQY
TRBJ2-2 . TRBV2 ASSQRTSGGTGELF
TRBJ1-6 . TRBV4-1 ASSQGIFRPTSPLH
TRBJ2-2 . TRBV5-1 ASSFTVTGELF
TRBJ2-7 . TRBV5-1 ASKQAGGSYEQY
TRBJ1-2 . TRBV5-1 ASRAGTGDYGYT
TRBJ2-2 . TRBV27 ASSTSGRVTGELF
TRBJ2-3 . TRBV7-2 ASSPTAGAGTDTQY
TRBJ1-5 . TRBV6-5 ASSSTGVLNQPQH
TRBJ2-3 . TRBV7-9 ASSLRPEGGDTQY
TRBJ2-3 . TRBV2 ASSEGLAGGGTQY
TRBJ2-5 . TRBV7-7 ASSLGGSGAETQY
TRBJ1-5 few TRBV19 ASSKDRNQPQH
TRBJ2-2 . TRBV28 ASSQVGTGLKTGELF
TRBJ1-1 once TRBV7-9 ASSLRTLNTEAF
TRBJ2-3 . TRBV9 ASSVVGDFTDTQY
TRBJ2-1 . TRBV7-8 ASSQDRGYYNEQF
TRBJ2-2 . TRBV6-6 ASSRTDRGTGELF
TRBJ2-2 . TRBV29-1 SVVTGGTTGELF
TRBJ1-4 once TRBV11-2 ASSFIGVGATNEKLF
TRBJ2-7 once TRBV2 ASRARDRFYEQY
TRBJ1-1 . TRBV27 ASTPSLARRGTEAF
TRBJ2-7 . TRBV29-1 SVEILREQY
TRBJ2-3 . TRBV7-9 ASSQGQTSTDTQY
TRBJ2-3 . TRBV10-3 AISEGLAGETDTQY
TRBJ2-7 . TRBV6-5 ASSLRSNAKYEQY
TRBJ2-7 . TRBV6-6 ASSSTKLVHEQY
TRBJ1-5 . TRBV27 ASSVAEGNQPQH
TRBJ2-7 . TRBV6-6 ASRGFSRLTHEQY
TRBJ2-7 . TRBV2 ASSRGTLGYEQY
TRBJ1-6 . TRBV11-2 ASSQDSNNSPLH
TRBJ2-3 . TRBV2 ASTILAGGSDTQY
TRBJ1-5 . TRBV30 ALGGQYSNQPQH
TRBJ1-4 . TRBV5-6 ASSLRTGGATNEKLF
TRBJ2-2 . TRBV28 ASVSGVNGELF
TRBJ2-7 once TRBV25-1 ASSAQSGSPGEQY
TRBJ1-6 . TRBV27 ASSTTSGLSPLH
TRBJ2-3 . TRBV6-1 ASSGRDRLLTDTQY
TRBJ1-1 . TRBV19 ASSFRVGTEAF
TRBJ2-7 . TRBV11-2 ASSLDSLAAAYEQY